These 17 T cell receptor beta chains were all obtained from the same sample, sequenced in a study of T cell responses to AZD1222 COVID-19 vaccine. The protocol was immunoSEQ multiplex PCR, while the TCRdb copy is restricted to in-frame clones and leaves out a portion. This sample yields 150,000 to 200,000 clones, of which 85% to 95% are seen a single time; over 1% belongs to the top ten. The source material was peripheral blood, sampled on day 0 of AZD1222 vaccination. These receptors all come from an adult in good health.

J is TRBJ1-5 and V is TRBV19; 9 nucleotides match TRBD1. After removal of 6 bases from V and 4 bases from J, the junction contained 7 bases not matched to a gene. Per germline, CDR1 LNHDA and CDR2 SQIVND (reference sequence). This CDR3 is built from 15 residues. CDR3 coding DNA: TGTGCCAGTAGGGCCGGGACAGGGCCTAATCAGCCCCAGCATTTT. This sequence encodes CASRAGTGPNQPQHF.

This chain connects TRBV5-8 to TRBJ1-5; 7 positions match TRBD1. This CDR3 region has 15 residues. Germline V gene sequence: CDR1 SGHTS, CDR2 YDEGEE. V lost 2 bases to trimming and J lost 2 bases; unmatched junction nucleotides: 4. CDR3 sequence (DNA): TGTGCCAGCAGCTTAGTTGACAGGGGCAATCAGCCCCAGCATTTT. Its translation: CASSLVDRGNQPQHF.

CDR3 nucleotides: TGTGCCAGCAGTTACTCGCTAGGGGCGGGCACCGGGGAGCTGTTTTTT. It yields the protein CASSYSLGAGTGELFF. The rearrangement links TRBV6-5 to TRBJ2-2; the D gene could be TRBD1 or TRBD2 (5 bases each). V dropped 0 bases and J dropped 4 bases, with 12 bases sitting between them. Looked up from germline, CDR1 is MNHEY and CDR2 is SVGAGI. CDR3 length equals 16 residues.

The J gene is TRBJ2-3, the V gene TRBV19, with 10 bases fitting TRBD2. The CDR3 is made up of 17 amino acids. With V trimmed by 6 bases and J by 2 bases, 11 bases remained unmatched. The germline gives CDR1 LNHDA, CDR2 SQIVND (reference sequence). In DNA form, the CDR3 reads TGTGCCAGTAGGGACCTTCTAGCGGGGGCCCTCACAGATACGCAGTATTTT. Amino acids: CASRDLLAGALTDTQYF.

The chain has TRBV12-5 and TRBJ1-1, with D perhaps TRBD1 (5 bases). The germline CDR1 and CDR2 sequences are LGHNT and FRNRAP. This CDR3 spans 14 amino acids. With 3 bases removed from V and 1 base from J, the gap between germline ends came to 9 bases. CDR3 region: CASGFTGGNTEAFF. The CDR3 nucleotides are TGTGCTAGTGGTTTTACGGGGGGGAACACTGAAGCTTTCTTT.

The V and J genes are TRBV6-1 and TRBJ1-6; no definite D call. V was trimmed by 2 bases and J by 5 bases, leaving 4 bases between them. CDR3 length: 13 amino acids. Germline CDR1 and CDR2: MNHNS and SASEGT. The CDR3 protein is CASSELDNSPLHF. CDR3 sequence (DNA): TGTGCCAGCAGTGAATTGGATAATTCACCCCTCCACTTT.

V is TRBV27 and J is TRBJ1-2, with 8 positions matching TRBD1. Germline V gene data show CDR1 as MNHEY and CDR2 as SMNVEV (reference sequence). The CDR3 loop spans 12 amino acids. V shed 5 bases and J 12 bases; nucleotides not matched to a gene: 8. CDR3 bases: TGTGCCAGCAGTCCGGACAGGGAGGTGGACACCTTC. Residues: CASSPDREVDTF.

This chain connects TRBV6-6 to TRBJ1-5; no clear D gene. In germline, CDR1 is MNHNY, CDR2 SVGAGI (reference sequence). The ends were cut back, 6 bases at V and 5 bases at J, with 11 bases in the middle. The CDR3 is 13 residues long. As DNA, the CDR3 is TGTGCCAGCAGCCCCGGGGTCTATCAGCCCCAGCATTTT. It specifies CASSPGVYQPQHF.

The V gene is TRBV7-2, the J gene TRBJ2-6, with D possibly matching TRBD1 (6 bases). Germline values: CDR1 SGHTA, CDR2 FQGNSA. CDR3 length equals 17 residues. The ends were cut back, 5 bases at V and 0 bases at J, with 14 bases in the middle. The CDR3 is CASSAQGPYSGANVLTF. In nucleotides, the CDR3 is TGTGCCAGCAGCGCACAGGGACCCTACTCTGGGGCCAACGTCCTGACTTTC.

The chain has TRBV4-3 and TRBJ1-1; D unresolved. V shed 0 bases and J shed 6 bases, with 17 bases lying between them. The CDR3 loop spans 16 amino acids. Germline V CDR1 and CDR2: LGHNA, YSLEER. The CDR3 DNA reads TGCGCCAGCAGCCAAGAAACCCCGGCAGGAGGGTCTGAAGCTTTCTTT. The encoded protein is CASSQETPAGGSEAFF.

V is TRBV15 and J is TRBJ2-3; D remains ambiguous. V lost 0 bases and J lost 6, with 10 bases in between. Germline loops: CDR1 LNHNV, CDR2 YYDKDF (reference sequence). This CDR3 has 14 residues. The CDR3 DNA reads TGTGCCACCAGCAGAGAATGGCCCCCGGATACGCAGTATTTT. It translates to CATSREWPPDTQYF.

The table lists this clone with a count of one. The rearrangement links TRBV18 to TRBJ2-2, with TRBD1 as a possible D gene (6 bases). The V gene's germline CDR1 is KGHSH and CDR2 LQKENI. V lost 6 bases and J lost 0, with 14 bases in between. There are 16 residues in the CDR3. CDR3 sequence (DNA): TGTGCCAGCTCTCAACAGGGACCGCCGAACACCGGGGAGCTGTTTTTT. It is translated as CASSQQGPPNTGELFF.

The chain recombines TRBV5-1 with TRBJ2-2; 10 bases agree with TRBD1. Germline CDR1 SGHRS, CDR2 YFSETQ. V lost 7 bases and J lost 5; bases outside the gene matches: 8. CDR3 length: 15 residues. Written as DNA, the CDR3 is TGCGCCAGCCACTGGGACAGGGGAAGGACCGGGGAGCTGTTTTTT. Amino acids: CASHWDRGRTGELFF.

This rearrangement joins TRBV5-1 to TRBJ1-4, with D possibly being TRBD1 (5 bases). CDR3 length: 13 amino acids. Germline CDR1 reads SGHRS; CDR2 reads YFSETQ. Trimming cost V 7 bases and J 3 bases, with 10 bases left between them. The CDR3 loop reads CASSRVANEKLFF. DNA for the CDR3: TGCGCCAGCTCCAGGGTAGCTAATGAAAAACTGTTTTTT.

CDR3 protein: CASSLRGNTIYF. For the CDR3, the DNA is TGTGCCAGCAGTTTACGGGGAAACACCATATATTTT. The chain is built from TRBV12-3 or TRBV12-4 and TRBJ1-3; no definite D call. CDR3 length: 12 amino acids. Trimming removed 2 bases at V and 4 bases at J, with 3 bases between.

The chain is built from TRBV6-5 and TRBJ2-5, with D perhaps matching TRBD1 (5 bases). V lost 6 bases and J 4 bases, leaving 9 bases between the germline ends. CDR1 is MNHEY and CDR2 is SVGAGI in the germline V gene. This CDR3 has 12 amino acids. The CDR3 nucleotides are TGTGCCAGCAGCAAAAGGGGAGAGACCCAGTACTTC. This encodes CASSKRGETQYF.

The J gene is TRBJ1-5, the V gene TRBV6-5, with D uncertain. The CDR3 loop spans 13 amino acids. Germline V gene lookup returns CDR1 MNHEY and CDR2 SVGAGI. V was clipped by 8 bases and J by 0 bases, with 8 bases between them. CDR3 region: CASDAYSNQPQHF. CDR3 bases: TGTGCCAGCGACGCGTATAGCAATCAGCCCCAGCATTTT.